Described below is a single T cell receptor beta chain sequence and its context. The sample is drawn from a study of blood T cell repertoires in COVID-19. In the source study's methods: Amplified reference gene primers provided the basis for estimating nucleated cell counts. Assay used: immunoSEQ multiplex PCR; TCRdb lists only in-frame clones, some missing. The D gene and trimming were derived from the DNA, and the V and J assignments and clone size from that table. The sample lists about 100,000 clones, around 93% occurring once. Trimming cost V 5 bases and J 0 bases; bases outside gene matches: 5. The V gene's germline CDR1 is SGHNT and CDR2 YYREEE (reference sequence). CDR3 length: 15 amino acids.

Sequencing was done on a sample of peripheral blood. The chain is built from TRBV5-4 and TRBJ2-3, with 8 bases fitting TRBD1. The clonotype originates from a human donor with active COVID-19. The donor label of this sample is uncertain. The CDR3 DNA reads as TGTGCCAGCAGTCGGGACAGGCGAAGCACAGATACGCAGTATTTT. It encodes CASSRDRRSTDTQYF.